In this sample, the clone carrying this TCR beta chain turned up once. Its target is not known. These data are taken from a study of CD8 T cells in Susac syndrome. Regarding the study as a whole: As the study acknowledged, the number of individuals who were part of its TCR sequencing and HLA analysis was relatively small.

The CDR3 is 17 residues long. Germline trimming cut 5 bases from V and 1 base from J; bases unmatched to any gene: 8. Sequencing targeted TCR beta in blood CD8+ and CD4+ T cells. TEMRA cells were FACS-enriched, unlike CD8+ and CD4+ T cells, which were negatively isolated. RNA amounts of roughly 0.45 to 1 ug underwent reverse transcription with random hexamers. Amplification of the TCR beta CDR3 was carried out by immunoSEQ multiplex PCR, which spanned a total of 54 Vbeta and 13 Jbeta segments. MiXCR, applied by TCRdb to the immunoSEQ multiplex PCR reads, yields one record per CDR3 protein. Seen here are a few hundred thousand distinct CDR3 sequences, around 89% observed once, and the top ten hold 0.18%.

The chain employs TRBV12-3 or TRBV12-4 and TRBJ2-1; 10 nucleotides align to TRBD2. Sample: CD8+ T cells from PBMCs. This sequence was found in a human donor with multiple sclerosis. The CDR3 reads CASSRGPSGSSYNEQFF. For the CDR3, the DNA is TGTGCCAGCAGTCGGGGCCCTAGCGGGAGTTCCTACAATGAGCAGTTCTTC.